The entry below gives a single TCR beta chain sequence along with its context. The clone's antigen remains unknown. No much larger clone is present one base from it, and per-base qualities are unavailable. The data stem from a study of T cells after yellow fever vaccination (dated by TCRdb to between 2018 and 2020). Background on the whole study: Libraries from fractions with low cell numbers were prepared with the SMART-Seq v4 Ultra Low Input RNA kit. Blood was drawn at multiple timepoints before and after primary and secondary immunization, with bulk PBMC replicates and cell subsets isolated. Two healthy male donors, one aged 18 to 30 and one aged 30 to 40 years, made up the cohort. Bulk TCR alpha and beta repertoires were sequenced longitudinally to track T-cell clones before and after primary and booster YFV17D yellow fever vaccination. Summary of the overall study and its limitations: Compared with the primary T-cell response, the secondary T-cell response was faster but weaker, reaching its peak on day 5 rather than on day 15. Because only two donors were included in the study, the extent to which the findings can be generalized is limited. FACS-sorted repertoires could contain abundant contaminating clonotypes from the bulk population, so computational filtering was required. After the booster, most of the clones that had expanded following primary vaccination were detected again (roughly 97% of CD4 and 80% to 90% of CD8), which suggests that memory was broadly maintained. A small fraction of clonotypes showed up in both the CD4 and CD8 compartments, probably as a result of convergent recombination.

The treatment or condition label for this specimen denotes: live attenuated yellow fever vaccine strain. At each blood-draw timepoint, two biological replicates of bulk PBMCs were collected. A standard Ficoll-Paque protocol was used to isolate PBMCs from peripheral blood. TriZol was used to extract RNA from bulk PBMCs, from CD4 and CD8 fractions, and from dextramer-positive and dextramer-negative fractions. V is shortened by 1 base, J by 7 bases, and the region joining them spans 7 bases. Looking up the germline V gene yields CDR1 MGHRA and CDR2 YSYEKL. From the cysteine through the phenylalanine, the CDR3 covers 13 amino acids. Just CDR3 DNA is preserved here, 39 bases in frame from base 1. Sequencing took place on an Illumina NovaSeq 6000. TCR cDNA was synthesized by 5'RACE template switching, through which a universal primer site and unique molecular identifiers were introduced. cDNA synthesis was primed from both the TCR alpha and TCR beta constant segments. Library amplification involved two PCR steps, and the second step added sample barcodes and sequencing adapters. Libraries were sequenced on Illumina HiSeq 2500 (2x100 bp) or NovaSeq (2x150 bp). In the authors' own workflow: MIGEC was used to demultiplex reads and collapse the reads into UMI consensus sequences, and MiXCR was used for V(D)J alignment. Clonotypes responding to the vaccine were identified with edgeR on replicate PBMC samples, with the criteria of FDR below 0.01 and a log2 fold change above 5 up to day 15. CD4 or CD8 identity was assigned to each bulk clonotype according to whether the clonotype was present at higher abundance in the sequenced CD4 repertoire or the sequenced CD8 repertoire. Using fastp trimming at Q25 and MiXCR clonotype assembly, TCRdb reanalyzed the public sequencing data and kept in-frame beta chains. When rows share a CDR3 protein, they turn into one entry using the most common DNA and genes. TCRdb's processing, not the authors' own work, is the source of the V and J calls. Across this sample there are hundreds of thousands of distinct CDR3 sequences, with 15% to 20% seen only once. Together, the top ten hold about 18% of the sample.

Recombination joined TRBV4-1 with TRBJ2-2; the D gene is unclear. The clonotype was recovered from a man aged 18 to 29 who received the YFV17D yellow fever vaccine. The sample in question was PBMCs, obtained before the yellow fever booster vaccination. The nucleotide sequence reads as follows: TGCGCCAGCAGCCAAGCGGCCGTCGGGGAGCTGTTTTTT. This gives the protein CASSQAAVGELFF.